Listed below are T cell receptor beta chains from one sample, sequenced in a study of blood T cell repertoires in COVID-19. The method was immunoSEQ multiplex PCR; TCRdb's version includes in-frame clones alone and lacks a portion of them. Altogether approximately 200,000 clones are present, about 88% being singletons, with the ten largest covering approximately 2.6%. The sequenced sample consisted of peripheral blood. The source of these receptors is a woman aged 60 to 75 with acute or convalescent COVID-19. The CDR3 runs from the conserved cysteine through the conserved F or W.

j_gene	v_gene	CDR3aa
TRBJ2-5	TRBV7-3	CASSLYPQGASGTQYF
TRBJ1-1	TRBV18	CASSPPTARVEAFF
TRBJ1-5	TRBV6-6	CASSRGTGGGNQPQHF
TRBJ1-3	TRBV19	CASSYREGSSGNTIYF
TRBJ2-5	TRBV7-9	CASSRDRVEETQYF
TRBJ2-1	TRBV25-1	CATSRYGYNEQFF
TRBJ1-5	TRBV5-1	CASSLGDSTLQPQHF
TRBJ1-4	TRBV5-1	CASSLAGAGGAVREKLFF
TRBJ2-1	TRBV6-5	CASPRDRVMNEQFF
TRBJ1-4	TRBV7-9	CASSQPPGRTNEKLFF
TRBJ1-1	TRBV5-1	CASSPEGQANTEAFF
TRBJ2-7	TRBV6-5	CASSYGSGGIYEQYF
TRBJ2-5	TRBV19	CASSREQETQYF
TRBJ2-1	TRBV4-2	CASSLTPNNEQFF
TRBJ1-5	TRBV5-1	CASSLGGSYSNQPQHF
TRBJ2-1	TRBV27	CASSLSHRTNEQFF
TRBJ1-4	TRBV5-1	CASQRGIGNEKLFF
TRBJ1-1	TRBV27	CASSLRGNTEAFF
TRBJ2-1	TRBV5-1	CASSFRGGQGLAGEVEQFF
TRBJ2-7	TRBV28	CATKIEGSSYEQYF
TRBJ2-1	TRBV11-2	CASSPPQLAGGSNEQFF
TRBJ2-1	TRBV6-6	CASTRTGSTYNEQFF